Listed here is a single TCR beta chain. Its target is unknown. This CDR3 is 14 amino acids long. Only CD45RO-negative cells positively selected for CCR7 counted as naive CD8 cells, so terminally differentiated effector memory CD45RA+ cells were excluded. Donation came from healthy HIV-negative adults that had no recent acute infections or vaccinations. The record originates from a study of shared clonotypes between healthy human individuals. Study-wide results and limits: What limited the represented genetic and exposure-history diversity was the small number of donors.

An even split of each subset's genomic DNA across several immunoSEQ plates was performed. TCRdb keeps only in-frame clones here, not all; method: immunoSEQ multiplex PCR. The table has about 1,900,000 clones, roughly 95% seen once. The clonotype comes from a man aged 18 to 29 in good health. V usage is TRBV21-1 and J usage is TRBJ2-7; the DNA was not compared with TRBD1, the D call given in the table. TRBV21-1 is listed as a pseudogene. Sample: naive CD8+ T cells sorted from blood. Here the CDR3 reads CASSNRDRAYEQYF. Written as DNA, the CDR3 is TGTGCCAGCAGTAACCGGGACAGGGCCTACGAGCAGTACTTC.